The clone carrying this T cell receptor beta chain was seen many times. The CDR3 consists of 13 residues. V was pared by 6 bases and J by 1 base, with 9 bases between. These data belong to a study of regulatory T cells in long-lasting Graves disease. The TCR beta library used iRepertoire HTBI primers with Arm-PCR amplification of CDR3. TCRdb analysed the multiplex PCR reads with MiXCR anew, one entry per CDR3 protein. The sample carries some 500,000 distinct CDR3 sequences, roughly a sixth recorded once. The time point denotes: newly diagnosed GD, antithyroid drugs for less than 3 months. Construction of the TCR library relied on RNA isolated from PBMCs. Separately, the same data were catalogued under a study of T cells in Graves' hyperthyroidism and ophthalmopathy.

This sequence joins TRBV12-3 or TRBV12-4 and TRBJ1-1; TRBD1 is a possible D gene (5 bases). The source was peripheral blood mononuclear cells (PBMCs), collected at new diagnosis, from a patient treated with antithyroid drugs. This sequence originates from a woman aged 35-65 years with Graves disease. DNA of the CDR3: TGTGCCAGCAGGGTAGACAGGAACACTGAAGCTTTCTTT. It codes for CASRVDRNTEAFF.